A single T cell receptor (beta chain) is shown here with its context. Its target is unknown. This sample stems from a study of cytomegalovirus exposure and HLA in healthy donors. Study summary: Both the 100 to 150 validation repertoires and the roughly 700 first-cohort repertoires used the same platform, as reported by a later analysis. Overall study results and limits: The dataset shows that most TCR sequences were rare, while some public TCRs occurred in many donors.

Measured with immunoSEQ multiplex PCR; TCRdb has only the in-frame clones, and not every one. The sample shows around 190,000 clones, about 81% of them seen only once. Separate from the approximately 650-subject first cohort, the roughly 110-subject validation cohort was the one that the donors belonged to. The CDR3 loop spans 15 amino acids. V gave up 0 bases and J gave up 1 base, with 9 bases separating them. Germline V gene data show CDR1 as MNHEY and CDR2 as SMNVEV (reference sequence). This clonotype was sampled from a woman aged 25-40 years in good health and CMV-seronegative. The rearrangement joins TRBV27 to TRBJ1-1; the D gene is possibly TRBD1 (5 bases). Sequenced material: PBMCs. CDR3 loop: CASSLSGGGNTEAFF. Here the CDR3 DNA reads TGTGCCAGCAGTTTATCGGGGGGTGGGAACACTGAAGCTTTCTTT.